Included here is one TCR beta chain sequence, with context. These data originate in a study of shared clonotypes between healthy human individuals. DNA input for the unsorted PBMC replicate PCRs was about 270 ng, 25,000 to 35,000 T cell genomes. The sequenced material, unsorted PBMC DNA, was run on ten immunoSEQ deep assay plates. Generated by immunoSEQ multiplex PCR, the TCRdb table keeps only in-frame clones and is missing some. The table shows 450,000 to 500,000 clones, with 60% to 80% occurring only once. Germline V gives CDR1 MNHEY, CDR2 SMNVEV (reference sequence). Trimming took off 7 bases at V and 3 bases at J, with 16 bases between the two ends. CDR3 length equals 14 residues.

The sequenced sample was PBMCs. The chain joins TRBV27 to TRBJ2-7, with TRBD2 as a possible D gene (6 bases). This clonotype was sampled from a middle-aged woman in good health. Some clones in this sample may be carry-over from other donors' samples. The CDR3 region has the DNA TGTGCCAGCACCCAAACGGGACTGCACTACGAGCAGTACTTC. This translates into CASTQTGLHYEQYF.